This T cell receptor (beta chain) was recorded in a study of brain T cells in children with intractable seizures. Study-wide results and caveats: Only CDR3 sequence similarity suggested viral specificity, without known HCMV serostatus. Pre- and post-surgery blood differed in depth, so pre-surgery absences may be undersampling.

On this clone: Its specificity is not known.

Time point of the sample: blood from clinic visit 5 months post-surgery; TSC patient then seizure free. The data were produced by immunoSEQ multiplex PCR, yet TCRdb's version contains in-frame clones alone and is incomplete. This table holds approximately 330,000 clones, over 90% found once. Germline CDR1 SGHRS, CDR2 YFSETQ. Trimming removed 7 bases from V and 7 bases from J, with 23 bases in between. This CDR3 region has 15 residues. The chain carries TRBV5-1 and TRBJ1-2, with D perhaps matching TRBD1 (6 bases). The clonotype originates from a boy under three years old with tuberous sclerosis and intractable seizures. The input for sequencing was peripheral blood, taken around 5 months after surgery. CDR3 sequence reads: CASRPIDTGSRGYTF. The CDR3 nucleotides are TGCGCCAGCCGACCAATAGATACAGGGAGCCGTGGCTACACCTTC.